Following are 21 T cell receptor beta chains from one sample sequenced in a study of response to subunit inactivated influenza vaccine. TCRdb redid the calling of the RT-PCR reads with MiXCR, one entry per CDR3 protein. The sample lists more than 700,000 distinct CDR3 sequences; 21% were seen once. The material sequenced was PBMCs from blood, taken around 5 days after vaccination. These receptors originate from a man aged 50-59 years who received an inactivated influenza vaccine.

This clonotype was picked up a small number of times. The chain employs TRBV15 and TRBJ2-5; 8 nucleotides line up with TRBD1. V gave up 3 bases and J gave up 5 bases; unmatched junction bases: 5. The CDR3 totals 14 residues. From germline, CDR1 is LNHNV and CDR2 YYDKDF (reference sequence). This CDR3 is CATSSDRGQETQYF. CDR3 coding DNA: TGTGCCACCAGCAGCGACAGGGGTCAGGAGACCCAGTACTTC.

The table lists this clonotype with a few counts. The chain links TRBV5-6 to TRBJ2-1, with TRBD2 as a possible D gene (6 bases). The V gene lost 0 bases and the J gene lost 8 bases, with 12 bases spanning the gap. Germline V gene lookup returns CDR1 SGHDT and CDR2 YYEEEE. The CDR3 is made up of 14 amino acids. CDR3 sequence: CASSLGLEVHEQFF. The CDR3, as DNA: TGTGCCAGCAGCTTGGGACTAGAGGTCCATGAGCAGTTCTTC.

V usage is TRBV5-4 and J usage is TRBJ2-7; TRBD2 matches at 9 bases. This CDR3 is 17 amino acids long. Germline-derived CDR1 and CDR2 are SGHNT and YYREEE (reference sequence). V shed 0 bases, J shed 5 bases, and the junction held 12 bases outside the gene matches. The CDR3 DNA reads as TGTGCCAGCAGCTTGGACGGGGAAGCGGGAGGTCCCCACGAGCAGTACTTC. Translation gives CASSLDGEAGGPHEQYF.

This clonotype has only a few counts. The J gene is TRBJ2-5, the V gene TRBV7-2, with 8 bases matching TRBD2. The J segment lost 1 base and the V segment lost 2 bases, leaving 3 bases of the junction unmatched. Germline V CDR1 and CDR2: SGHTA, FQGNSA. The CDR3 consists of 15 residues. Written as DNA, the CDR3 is TGTGCCAGCAGCTTAAATCGGGGGGGCCAAGAGACCCAGTACTTC. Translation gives CASSLNRGGQETQYF.

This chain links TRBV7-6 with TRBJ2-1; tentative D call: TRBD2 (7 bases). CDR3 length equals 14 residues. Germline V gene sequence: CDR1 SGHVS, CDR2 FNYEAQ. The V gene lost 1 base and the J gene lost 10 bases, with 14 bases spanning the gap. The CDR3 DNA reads TGTGCCAGCAGCTTAGTGGTAGGGGGGGTCGAGCAGTTCTTC. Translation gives CASSLVVGGVEQFF.

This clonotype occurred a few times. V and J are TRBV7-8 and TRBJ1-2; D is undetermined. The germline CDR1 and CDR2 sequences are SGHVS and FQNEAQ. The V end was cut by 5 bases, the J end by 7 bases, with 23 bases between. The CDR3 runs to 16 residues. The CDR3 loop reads CASSPPGGSLLGGYTF. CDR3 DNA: TGTGCCAGCAGCCCCCCCGGAGGATCGCTCCTGGGTGGCTACACCTTC.

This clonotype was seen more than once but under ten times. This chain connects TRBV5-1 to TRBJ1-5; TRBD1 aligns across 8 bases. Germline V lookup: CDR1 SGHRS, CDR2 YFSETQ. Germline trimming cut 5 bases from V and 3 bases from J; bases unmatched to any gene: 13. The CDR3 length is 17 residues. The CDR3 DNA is TGCGCCAGCAGTGGCCGAAGGACAGGGTCTTACAATCAGCCCCAGCATTTT. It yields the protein CASSGRRTGSYNQPQHF.

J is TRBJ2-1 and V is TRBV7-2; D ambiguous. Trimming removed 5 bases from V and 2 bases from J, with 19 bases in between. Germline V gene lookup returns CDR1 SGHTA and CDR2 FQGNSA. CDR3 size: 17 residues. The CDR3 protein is CASSLLRSFEPYNEQFF. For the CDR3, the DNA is TGTGCCAGCAGCCTACTTCGGAGTTTCGAGCCCTACAATGAGCAGTTCTTC.

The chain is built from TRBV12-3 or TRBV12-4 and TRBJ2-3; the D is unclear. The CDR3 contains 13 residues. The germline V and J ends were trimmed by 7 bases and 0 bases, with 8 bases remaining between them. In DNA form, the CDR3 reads TGTGCCAGCACCGAGGACAGCACAGATACGCAGTATTTT. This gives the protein CASTEDSTDTQYF.

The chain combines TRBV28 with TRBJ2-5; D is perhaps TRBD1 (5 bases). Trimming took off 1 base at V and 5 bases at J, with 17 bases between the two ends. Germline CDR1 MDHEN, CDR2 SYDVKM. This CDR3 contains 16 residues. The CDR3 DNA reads TGTGCCAGCAGTTTATCGCTGTCAGGGCAACGGGAGACCCAGTACTTC. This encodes CASSLSLSGQRETQYF.

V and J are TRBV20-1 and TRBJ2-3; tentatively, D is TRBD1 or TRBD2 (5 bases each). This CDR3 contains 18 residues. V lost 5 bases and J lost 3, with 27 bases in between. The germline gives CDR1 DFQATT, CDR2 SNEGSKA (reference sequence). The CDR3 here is CSAGGVPTRLRLTDTQYF. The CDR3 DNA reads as TGCAGTGCTGGGGGTGTCCCCACGAGGCTCAGGTTAACAGATACGCAGTATTTT.

The CDR3 nucleotides are TGTGCCAGCACCCGCACATGGGGGGCGCTTGGAGCTTTCTTT. This translates into CASTRTWGALGAFF. The rearrangement links TRBV6-1 to TRBJ1-1; a possible D gene is TRBD1 (6 bases). V shed 7 bases and J shed 10 bases, with 22 bases lying between them. The CDR3 length is 14 residues. Germline loops: CDR1 MNHNS, CDR2 SASEGT.

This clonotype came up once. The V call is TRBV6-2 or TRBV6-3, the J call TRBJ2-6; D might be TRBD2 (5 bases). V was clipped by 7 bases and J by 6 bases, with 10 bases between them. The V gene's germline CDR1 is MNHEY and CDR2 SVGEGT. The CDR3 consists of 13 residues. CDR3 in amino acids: CASKGSSANVLTF. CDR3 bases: TGTGCCAGCAAAGGGAGCTCGGCCAACGTCCTGACTTTC.

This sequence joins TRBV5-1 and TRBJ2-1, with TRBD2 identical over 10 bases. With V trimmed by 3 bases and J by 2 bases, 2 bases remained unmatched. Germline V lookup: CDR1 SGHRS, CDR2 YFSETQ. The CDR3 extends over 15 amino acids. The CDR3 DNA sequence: TGCGCCAGCAGCTGGGGACTAGCGCCCTACAATGAGCAGTTCTTC. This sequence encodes CASSWGLAPYNEQFF. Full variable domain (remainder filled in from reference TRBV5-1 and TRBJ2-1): KAGVTQTPRYLIKTRGQQVTLSCSPISGHRSVSWYQQTPGQGLQFLFEYFSETQRNKGNFPGRFSGRQFSNSRSEMNVSTLELGDSALYLCASSWGLAPYNEQFFGPGTRLTVL.

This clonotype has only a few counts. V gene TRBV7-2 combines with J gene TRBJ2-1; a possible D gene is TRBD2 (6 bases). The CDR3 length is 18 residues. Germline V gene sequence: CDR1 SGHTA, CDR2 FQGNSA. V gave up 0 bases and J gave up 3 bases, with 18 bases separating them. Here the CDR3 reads CASSLALGGRSFYNEQFF. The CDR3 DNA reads TGTGCCAGCAGCTTAGCGCTTGGAGGGCGGAGCTTCTACAATGAGCAGTTCTTC.

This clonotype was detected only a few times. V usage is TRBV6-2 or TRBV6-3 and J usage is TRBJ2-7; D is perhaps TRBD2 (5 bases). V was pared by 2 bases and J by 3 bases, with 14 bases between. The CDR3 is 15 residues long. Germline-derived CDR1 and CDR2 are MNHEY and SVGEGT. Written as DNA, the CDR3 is TGTGCCAGCAGTTACGGCGGGCCCACTATCTACGAGCAGTACTTC. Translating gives CASSYGGPTIYEQYF.

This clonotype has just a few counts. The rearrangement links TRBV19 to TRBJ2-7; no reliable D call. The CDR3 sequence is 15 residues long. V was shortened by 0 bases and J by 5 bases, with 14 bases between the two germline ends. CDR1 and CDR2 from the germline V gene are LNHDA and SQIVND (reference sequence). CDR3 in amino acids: CASSIEVSRLDEQYF. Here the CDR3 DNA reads TGTGCCAGTAGTATAGAAGTCAGCCGTTTGGACGAGCAGTACTTC.

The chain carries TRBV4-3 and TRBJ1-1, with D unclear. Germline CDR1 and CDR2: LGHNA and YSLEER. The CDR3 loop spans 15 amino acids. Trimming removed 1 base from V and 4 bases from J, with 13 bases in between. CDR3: CASSQVPLGGTEAFF. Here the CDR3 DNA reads TGCGCCAGCAGCCAAGTCCCCCTGGGCGGCACTGAAGCTTTCTTT.

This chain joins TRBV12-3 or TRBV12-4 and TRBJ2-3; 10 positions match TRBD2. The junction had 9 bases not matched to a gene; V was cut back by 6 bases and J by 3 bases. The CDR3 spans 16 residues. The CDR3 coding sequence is TGTGCCAGCAGGCGTATAGCGGGAGGCGAGACAGATACGCAGTATTTT. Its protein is CASRRIAGGETDTQYF.

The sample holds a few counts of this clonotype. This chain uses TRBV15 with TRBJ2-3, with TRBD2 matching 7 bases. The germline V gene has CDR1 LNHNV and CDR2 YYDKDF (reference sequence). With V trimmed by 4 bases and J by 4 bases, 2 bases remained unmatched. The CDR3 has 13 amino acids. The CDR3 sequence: CATSKGGADTQYF. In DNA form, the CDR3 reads TGTGCCACCAGCAAGGGAGGGGCAGATACGCAGTATTTT.

CDR3 protein: CASSLGGVLTEAFF. The CDR3 DNA reads as TGTGCCAGCAGTTTAGGAGGGGTACTCACTGAAGCTTTCTTT. This chain links TRBV12-3 or TRBV12-4 with TRBJ1-1; D perhaps matches TRBD1 (5 bases). The length of the CDR3 is 14 residues. The ends were cut back, 1 base at V and 4 bases at J, with 10 bases in the middle.